This record looks at one T cell receptor (beta chain) sequence and its context. Its antigen is not known. This record comes from a study of cytomegalovirus exposure and HLA in healthy donors. The V end lost 2 bases, the J end lost 0 bases, and 6 bases lay between the germline ends. CDR1 and CDR2 from the germline V gene are MNHEY and SMNVEV (reference sequence). CDR3 length: 14 amino acids. 60 Vbeta and 13 Jbeta primers were used in PCR. In the original processing: Later, 65 million to 85 million unique TCR beta chains were counted in an analysis, and around 11 million of them were shared. TCRdb's table, derived via immunoSEQ multiplex PCR, lists solely in-frame clones and lacks some. From that table come the V and J calls and clone size; the DNA was used to work out D and trimming. The table records 150,000 to 200,000 clones, around nine tenths of them present only once. Study conclusions and caveats: The study flagged roughly 150 TCR beta chains as cytomegalovirus-associated. In all likelihood, a cluster of highly shared sequence variants was a sequencing artifact.

The sequenced sample consisted of PBMCs. The rearrangement uses TRBV27 and TRBJ2-3, with unresolved D. The sequence was obtained from a woman aged 18-30 years in good health and CMV-seronegative. CDR3 sequence: CASSLGLSTDTQYF. DNA of the CDR3: TGTGCCAGCAGTTTAGGGCTCAGCACAGATACGCAGTATTTT.